Shown below are 31 T cell receptor beta chains from a single sample sequenced in a study of identical twins. TCRdb itself ran the 5' RACE reads through MiXCR, one entry per CDR3 protein. The sample consists of a few hundred thousand distinct CDR3 sequences, roughly 8.6% of them appearing once. The data were also submitted as part of a second study, on yellow fever vaccine responses in identical twins.

The material sequenced was memory (CD45RO+) T cells sorted from blood. These receptors were collected from a woman under 30 in good health.

The table lists this clonotype with many counts. The CDR3 DNA reads TGTGCCAGCAGCTTGGGGCACACAGATACGCAGTATTTT. Translation: CASSLGHTDTQYF. The gene calls are TRBV7-6 and TRBJ2-3; possibly TRBD1 for D (5 bases). The CDR3 has 13 amino acids. Trimming took 3 bases from V and 2 from J, leaving 6 bases between them. CDR1 SGHVS and CDR2 FNYEAQ come from the germline V gene.

This clonotype was counted a few times. The chain is built from TRBV5-5 and TRBJ2-3; the D gene is possibly TRBD1 (6 bases). CDR1 is SGHKS and CDR2 is YYEKEE in the germline V gene (reference sequence). The V gene lost 5 bases and the J gene lost 0 bases, with 13 bases spanning the gap. This CDR3 region has 15 residues. CDR3 residues: CASRVSGASTDTQYF. The CDR3 DNA follows: TGTGCCAGCAGAGTGTCAGGGGCTAGCACAGATACGCAGTATTTT.

The J gene is TRBJ2-3, the V gene TRBV9, with 8 bases fitting TRBD2. CDR3 length equals 18 residues. Trimming removed 2 bases from V and 6 bases from J; junction bases left unmatched: 17. Germline V lookup: CDR1 SGDLS, CDR2 YYNGEE. DNA for the CDR3: TGTGCCAGCAGCGTCGGACCGGGTACCGGGACTAGTAACGATACGCAGTATTTT. It specifies CASSVGPGTGTSNDTQYF.

This sequence joins TRBV7-2 and TRBJ2-1; possibly TRBD1 for D (6 bases). Trimming removed 5 bases at V and 0 bases at J, with 14 bases between. The germline CDR1 and CDR2 sequences are SGHTA and FQGNSA. CDR3 length: 16 residues. CDR3 DNA sequence: TGTGCCAGCAGCAAGGGACAATTGAGCTCCTACAATGAGCAGTTCTTC. Translating gives CASSKGQLSSYNEQFF.

At least ten counts were recorded for this clonotype. The genes are TRBV6-5 and TRBJ1-1, with D unclear. The germline V gene encodes CDR1 MNHEY and CDR2 SVGAGI. The CDR3 is 13 residues long. Trimming stripped 1 base from V and 1 base from J, with 4 bases between. CDR3 in amino acids: CASSYWKNTEAFF. CDR3 nucleotide sequence: TGTGCCAGCAGTTACTGGAAGAACACTGAAGCTTTCTTT.

This clonotype was observed many times. CDR3 residues: CASSSLSSGRSYEQYF. The CDR3 DNA follows: TGTGCCAGCAGCTCACTTTCTAGCGGGAGGTCCTACGAGCAGTACTTC. The genes are TRBV7-9 and TRBJ2-7, with 11 bases that match TRBD2. After removal of 4 bases from V and 1 base from J, the junction contained 6 bases not matched to a gene. Germline V gene lookup returns CDR1 SEHNR and CDR2 FQNEAQ (reference sequence). The CDR3 consists of 16 residues.

The chain joins TRBV11-2 to TRBJ2-1, with D perhaps matching TRBD2 (5 bases). V lost 6 bases and J 5 bases, leaving 20 bases between the germline ends. The germline CDR1 and CDR2 sequences are SGHAT and FQNNGV. The CDR3 runs 16 residues. The CDR3 coding sequence is TGTGCCAGCAGACCCCGCCTAGCATCTTTCAACAATGAGCAGTTCTTC. This encodes CASRPRLASFNNEQFF. Full variable domain (missing parts from reference TRBV11-2 and TRBJ2-1): EAGVAQSPRYKIIEKRQSVAFWCNPISGHATLYWYQQILGQGPKLLIQFQNNGVVDDSQLPKDRFSAERLKGVDSTLKIQPAKLEDSAVYLCASRPRLASFNNEQFFGPGTRLTVL.

This clonotype was seen only a few times. J is TRBJ2-3 and V is TRBV20-1, with no clear D. V was clipped by 6 bases and J by 3 bases, with 4 bases between them. The CDR3 is 10 residues long. Germline V CDR1 and CDR2: DFQATT, SNEGSKA (reference sequence). CDR3 sequence: CSASTDTQYF. In DNA, the CDR3 is TGCAGTGCCTCTACAGATACGCAGTATTTT.

In this sample, this clonotype turned up many times. The V gene is TRBV28, the J gene TRBJ2-3; 8 nucleotides line up with TRBD2. The CDR3 contains 15 residues. The germline V gene encodes CDR1 MDHEN and CDR2 SYDVKM. Trimming at V came to 6 bases and at J to 9 bases, leaving 14 bases not matched to a gene. The CDR3 nucleotides read TGTGCCAGCAGCAAACTAGCGGTCAACTTGAGAACGCAGTATTTT. As protein: CASSKLAVNLRTQYF. Based on the CDR3 plus reference TRBV28 and TRBJ2-3, the full variable domain is DVKVTQSSRYLVKRTGEKVFLECVQDMDHENMFWYRQDPGLGLRLIYFSYDVKMKEKGDIPEGYSVSREKKERFSLILESASTNQTSMYLCASSKLAVNLRTQYFGPGTRLTVL.

V is TRBV5-8 and J is TRBJ2-5, with TRBD1 identical over 7 bases. This CDR3 is 14 amino acids long. Germline assignment: CDR1 SGHTS and CDR2 YDEGEE. V lost 6 bases, J lost 3 bases, and 8 bases stayed unmatched. For the CDR3, the DNA is TGTGCCAGCAATATCATGACAGGGAAAGAGACCCAGTACTTC. Its protein product is CASNIMTGKETQYF. Based on the CDR3 plus reference TRBV5-8 and TRBJ2-5, the full variable domain is EAGVTQSPTHLIKTRGQQATLRCSPISGHTSVYWYQQALGLGLQFLLWYDEGEERNRGNFPPRFSGRQFPNYSSELNVNALELEDSALYLCASNIMTGKETQYFGPGTRLLVL.

The table lists this clonotype with many counts. The CDR3 DNA sequence: TGTGCCAGCACCCGGAAATACGAGCAGTACGTC. Translation: CASTRKYEQYV. The V and J genes are TRBV12-3 or TRBV12-4 and TRBJ2-7, with D unresolved. This CDR3 region has 11 residues. The V end was cut by 7 bases, the J end by 4 bases, with 8 bases between.

The gene calls are TRBV5-5 and TRBJ1-1, with no clear D. The germline gives CDR1 SGHKS, CDR2 YYEKEE (reference sequence). Trimming left V 2 bases short and J 4 bases short, with 6 bases between. The CDR3 covers 12 residues. This CDR3 reads CASSFFGTEAFF. CDR3 sequence (DNA): TGTGCCAGCAGCTTTTTCGGCACTGAAGCTTTCTTT. Looking up the rest from reference TRBV5-5 and TRBJ1-1 gives the full variable domain: DAGVTQSPTHLIKTRGQQVTLRCSPISGHKSVSWYQQVLGQGPQFIFQYYEKEERGRGNFPDRFSARQFPNYSSELNVNALLLGDSALYLCASSFFGTEAFFGQGTRLTVV.

The V and J genes are TRBV24-1 and TRBJ2-5; D may correspond to TRBD1 or TRBD2 (7 bases each). The CDR3 extends over 16 amino acids. Trimming stripped 3 bases from V and 5 bases from J, with 18 bases between. Germline V CDR1 and CDR2: KGHDR, SFDVKD. The CDR3 DNA reads TGTGCCACCAGTGATCTCGTGAGGGGGCGGGGGGAGACCCAGTACTTC. Its translation: CATSDLVRGRGETQYF.

This chain links TRBV7-6 with TRBJ2-7; TRBD2 might be the D (5 bases). Germline CDR1 reads SGHVS; CDR2 reads FNYEAQ. Trimming pared 10 bases from V and 0 bases from J, leaving 10 bases between. This CDR3 has 12 amino acids. DNA of the CDR3: TGTGCCACCAAGCGGAGCTCCTACGAGCAGTACTTC. It encodes CATKRSSYEQYF.

The chain combines TRBV7-9 with TRBJ2-7; D possibly matches TRBD1 or TRBD2 (5 bases each). CDR3 size: 16 residues. Per the germline V gene, CDR1 is SEHNR and CDR2 is FQNEAQ (reference sequence). V lost 5 bases to trimming and J lost 2 bases, with 19 bases between them. CDR3 amino acids: CASSPGGAGSTYEQYF. CDR3 DNA sequence: TGTGCCAGCAGCCCTGGTGGGGCGGGTAGTACCTACGAGCAGTACTTC.

This clonotype was detected a few times. The V and J genes are TRBV7-9 and TRBJ2-7; TRBD2 matches at 7 bases. V lost 7 bases and J lost 5; bases outside the gene matches: 8. The V gene's germline CDR1 is SEHNR and CDR2 FQNEAQ (reference sequence). This CDR3 has 13 amino acids. CDR3 protein: CASNDREVDEQYF. CDR3 in DNA: TGTGCCAGCAATGACCGGGAGGTAGACGAGCAGTACTTC.

The rearrangement joins TRBV3-1 to TRBJ1-2; TRBD1 might be the D (5 bases). CDR3 length: 14 amino acids. The V end lost 1 base, the J end lost 2 bases, and 8 bases lay between the germline ends. CDR1 and CDR2 (germline): LGHDT, YNNKEL (reference sequence). The CDR3 protein is CASSQARQNYGYTF. The CDR3 region has the DNA TGTGCCAGCAGCCAAGCCAGACAGAACTATGGCTACACCTTC.

A few counts support this clonotype. This chain joins TRBV7-3 and TRBJ2-7; D is ambiguous. Germline V gives CDR1 SGHTA, CDR2 FQGTGA. Trimming took 5 bases from V and 2 from J, leaving 19 bases between them. The CDR3 sequence is 16 residues long. The CDR3 loop reads CASSRRSESPTYEQYF. For the CDR3, the DNA is TGTGCCAGCAGCCGACGCTCGGAATCCCCAACCTACGAGCAGTACTTC.

The rearrangement links TRBV28 to TRBJ1-1; D gene uncertain. This CDR3 has 15 residues. The germline V and J ends were trimmed by 3 bases and 2 bases, with 13 bases remaining between them. CDR1 and CDR2 from the germline V gene are MDHEN and SYDVKM. CDR3 sequence: CASSLVVKINTEAFF. The CDR3 nucleotides are TGTGCCAGCAGTTTGGTGGTCAAGATTAACACTGAAGCTTTCTTT.

This clonotype was recorded many times. This rearrangement joins TRBV2 to TRBJ2-1; D gene unclear. Germline V CDR1 and CDR2: SNHLY, FYNNEI. V was cut by 6 bases and J by 0 bases, with 12 bases left in between. The CDR3 is 15 residues long. CDR3 loop: CASSPSRASYNEQFF. CDR3 DNA sequence: TGTGCCAGCAGCCCAAGCCGGGCCTCCTACAATGAGCAGTTCTTC.

This clonotype occurred many times. This sequence joins TRBV12-3 or TRBV12-4 and TRBJ2-7, with TRBD2 identical over 11 bases. The CDR3 consists of 15 residues. V lost 5 bases to trimming and J lost 0 bases; unmatched junction nucleotides: 3. The CDR3 DNA is TGTGCCAGCAGTCTGACTAGCGGGACCTCCTACGAGCAGTACTTC. It translates to CASSLTSGTSYEQYF.

This clonotype appeared many times. The rearrangement uses TRBV27 and TRBJ2-7; 9 nucleotides agree with TRBD1. This CDR3 is 13 amino acids long. The J segment lost 5 bases and the V segment lost 6 bases, leaving 5 bases of the junction unmatched. Germline V gives CDR1 MNHEY, CDR2 SMNVEV (reference sequence). In DNA form, the CDR3 reads TGTGCCAGCAGCACCGGGACAGGGAACGAGCAGTACGTC. As protein: CASSTGTGNEQYV.

This clonotype was seen ten or more times. The CDR3 DNA follows: TGCGCCAGCAGCGGGACAGGCGCCGGGGAGCTGTTTTTT. This gives the protein CASSGTGAGELFF. J is TRBJ2-2 and V is TRBV5-1; 8 nucleotides line up with TRBD1. The CDR3 totals 13 residues. Trimming took 4 bases from V and 6 from J; bases not matched to a gene: 2. Germline values: CDR1 SGHRS, CDR2 YFSETQ.

The count of this clonotype is one. The genes are TRBV19 and TRBJ2-2; 8 bases are shared with TRBD2. V gave up 0 bases and J gave up 5 bases; unmatched junction bases: 11. Germline CDR1 reads LNHDA; CDR2 reads SQIVND (reference sequence). This CDR3 region has 18 residues. The CDR3 here is CASSIEGFSGNPTGELFF. Here the CDR3 DNA reads TGTGCCAGTAGTATAGAGGGCTTTAGCGGGAACCCTACCGGGGAGCTGTTTTTT.

There are a few counts of this clonotype. This chain uses TRBV6-1 with TRBJ2-7, with a possible D match to TRBD2 (6 bases). V was pared by 3 bases and J by 4 bases, with 16 bases between. The germline V gene has CDR1 MNHNS and CDR2 SASEGT. The CDR3 is made up of 15 amino acids. CDR3 protein: CASSEGTAGNYEQYF. In DNA, the CDR3 is TGTGCCAGCAGTGAGGGGACTGCCGGGAATTACGAGCAGTACTTC.

The chain joins TRBV19 to TRBJ1-2, with 9 bases lining up with TRBD1. The CDR3 contains 15 residues. Germline V lookup: CDR1 LNHDA, CDR2 SQIVND (reference sequence). V shed 4 bases and J 8 bases; nucleotides not matched to a gene: 11. The CDR3 DNA follows: TGTGCCAGTAGTAATCCGGGACAGGGTACCGGGGGCTACACCTTC. This gives the protein CASSNPGQGTGGYTF.

This clonotype was observed at least ten times. V is TRBV20-1 and J is TRBJ2-1, with 12 bases matching TRBD2. The junction had 8 bases not matched to a gene; V was cut back by 4 bases and J by 7 bases. The CDR3 sequence is 15 residues long. Germline V gives CDR1 DFQATT, CDR2 SNEGSKA (reference sequence). The CDR3 DNA follows: TGCAGTGCTATAGGACTAGCGGGATTCCGGAATGAGCAGTTCTTC. This sequence encodes CSAIGLAGFRNEQFF.

This clonotype appeared a few times. The V and J genes are TRBV18 and TRBJ2-5, with no clear D. V lost 3 bases to trimming and J lost 1 base, with 9 bases between them. The length of the CDR3 is 14 residues. Germline values: CDR1 KGHSH, CDR2 LQKENI. CDR3 in amino acids: CASSPISTQETQYF. As DNA, the CDR3 is TGTGCCAGCTCACCGATAAGCACCCAAGAGACCCAGTACTTC.

In its sample, this clonotype was seen many times. The J gene is TRBJ2-2, the V gene TRBV5-1; D call uncertain. The CDR3 runs to 14 residues. Germline-derived CDR1 and CDR2 are SGHRS and YFSETQ. The V end lost 0 bases, the J end lost 2 bases, and 5 bases lay between the germline ends. This chain's CDR3 is CASSLALNTGELFF. CDR3 sequence (DNA): TGCGCCAGCAGCTTGGCACTTAACACCGGGGAGCTGTTTTTT.

This clonotype has a count of ten or more. J is TRBJ1-2 and V is TRBV24-1, with TRBD1 matching over 9 bases. The CDR3 spans 14 residues. V trimming: 5 bases; J trimming: 8 bases; junction bases outside the gene matches: 8. From germline, CDR1 is KGHDR and CDR2 SFDVKD. The CDR3 coding sequence is TGTGCCACCAGTGGTGACAGGGGGACGACGGGCTACACCTTC. This sequence encodes CATSGDRGTTGYTF.

This clonotype came up many times. The chain combines TRBV6-1 with TRBJ1-5, with 7 bases matching TRBD1. Germline V gene lookup returns CDR1 MNHNS and CDR2 SASEGT. The CDR3 has 13 residues. V dropped 8 bases and J dropped 4; count of bases not matched to a gene: 5. The DNA for the CDR3 is TGTGCCAGCGCCGGGACAGCAAATCAGCCCCAGCATTTT. It translates to CASAGTANQPQHF.